Each of the 3 T cell receptor beta chains below was sequenced from the same sample in a study of blood T cell repertoires in COVID-19. Here immunoSEQ multiplex PCR was the method, and the copy in TCRdb shows in-frame clones only, minus some. The sample consists of fewer than 400,000 clones, about nine tenths of them appearing once. The sample taken for sequencing was peripheral blood. These receptor sequences come from a woman aged 25 to 39 with COVID-19, enrolled during active disease.

The CDR3 DNA is TGTGCCAGCAGCCTCCGCGGAACAAACTATGGCTACACCTTC. It codes for CASSLRGTNYGYTF. The chain links TRBV3-1 (or the pseudogene TRBV3-2) to TRBJ1-2; D uncertain. The CDR3 sequence is 14 residues long. The germline CDR1 and CDR2 sequences are LGHDT and YNNKEL (reference sequence). Between the trimmed V and J ends, which lost 4 bases and 2 bases, there was a span of 11 bases.

J is TRBJ1-2 and V is TRBV19; D call uncertain. CDR1 is LNHDA, CDR2 SQIVND, per germline (reference sequence). V was clipped by 0 bases and J by 4 bases, with 9 bases between them. The CDR3 has 14 amino acids. The CDR3: CASSIDLPPYGYTF. The CDR3 DNA reads as TGTGCCAGTAGTATAGATCTACCCCCCTATGGCTACACCTTC.

The J gene is TRBJ2-1, the V gene TRBV7-9; TRBD1 aligns across 8 bases. Germline V gives CDR1 SEHNR, CDR2 FQNEAQ (reference sequence). The CDR3 is 12 residues long. The trim removed 7 bases at V and 12 bases at J, leaving 8 bases unmatched. The CDR3 loop is CASTLPDRGQFF. The CDR3 DNA sequence: TGTGCCAGCACACTACCAGACAGGGGGCAGTTCTTC.